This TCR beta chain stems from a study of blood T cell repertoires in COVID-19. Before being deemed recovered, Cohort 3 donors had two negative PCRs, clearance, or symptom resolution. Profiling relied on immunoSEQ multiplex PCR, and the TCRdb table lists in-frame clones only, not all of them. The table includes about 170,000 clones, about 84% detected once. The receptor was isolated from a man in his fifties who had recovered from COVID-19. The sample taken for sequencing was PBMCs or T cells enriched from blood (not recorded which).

The CDR3 coding sequence is TGTGCCAGCTCACCAGGAGCCCCCGGGACTGAAGCTTTCTTT. Protein sequence: CASSPGAPGTEAFF. The genes are TRBV18 and TRBJ1-1; no reliable D call. With 2 bases removed from V and 5 bases from J, the gap between germline ends came to 12 bases. The CDR3 is 14 amino acids. Germline V lookup: CDR1 KGHSH, CDR2 LQKENI.